This T cell receptor beta chain was identified during a study of T cell repertoires in cytomegalovirus infection. Study information: Newly reported HLA-C-restricted and thoroughly characterized HLA-B-restricted CMV epitopes were employed. Signatures in public TCR beta sequences pointed to both CMV infection and matching HLA type. General observations from the study: Clonotypes of TCR beta that were HLA-C-restricted and CMV-specific dominated the ex vivo response.

Each CDR3 protein is one row after TCRdb ran MiXCR on the reads. The data contain 650,000 to 900,000 distinct CDR3 sequences, 29% of them seen just once; the ten biggest clones take up around 14%. Trimming stripped 3 bases from V and 1 base from J, with 15 bases between. CDR3 length equals 17 residues. Germline loops: CDR1 MGHRA, CDR2 YSYEKL. This clonotype appeared once. Its antigen is currently unknown. The chain links TRBV4-1 to TRBJ2-2, with a weak D call TRBD1 (6 bases). The receptor comes from a human donor in good health (CMV status not recorded). Some clones in this sample may be carry-over from other donors' samples. The material sequenced was cultured CD8+ T cells from PBMCs, taken from culture after CMV antigen stimulation. Written as DNA, the CDR3 is TGCGCCAGCAGCCACCCCGGAGTGGGACAGAACACCGGGGAGCTGTTTTTT. This encodes CASSHPGVGQNTGELFF.